This T cell receptor beta chain was recorded in a study of OX40 agonist ivuxolimab in advanced cancers. Assay: immunoSEQ multiplex PCR; the TCRdb copy retains only in-frame clones and omits some. Here the sample spans roughly 70,000 clones, about 87% being singletons. Blood was sampled at baseline, cycle 4 day 1, and cycle 7 day 1. Germline V gives CDR1 SGHRS, CDR2 YFSETQ. V lost 3 bases, J lost 3 bases, and 3 bases stayed unmatched. The CDR3 covers 16 residues. The rearrangement uses TRBV5-1 and TRBJ2-7; TRBD2 matches at 16 bases. This TCR was sampled from an adult with an advanced solid tumor such as melanoma, head and neck, liver or kidney cancer. Source: CD4+ or CD8+ T cells sorted from blood, taken in a trial of the OX40 agonist ivuxolimab. The CDR3 DNA reads TGCGCCAGCAGCTCCGGGACTAGCGGGAGGGTCTACGAGCAGTACTTC. This sequence encodes CASSSGTSGRVYEQYF.